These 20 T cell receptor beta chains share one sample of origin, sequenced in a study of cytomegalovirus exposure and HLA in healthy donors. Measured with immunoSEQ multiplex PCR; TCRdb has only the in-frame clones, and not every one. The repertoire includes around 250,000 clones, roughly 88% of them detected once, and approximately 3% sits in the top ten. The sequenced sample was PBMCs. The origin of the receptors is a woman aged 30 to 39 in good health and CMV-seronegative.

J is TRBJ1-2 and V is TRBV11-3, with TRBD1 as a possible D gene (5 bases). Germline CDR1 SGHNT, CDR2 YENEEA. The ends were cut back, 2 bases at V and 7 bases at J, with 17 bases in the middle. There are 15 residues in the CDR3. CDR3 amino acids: CASSLSPGPLFGYTF. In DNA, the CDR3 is TGTGCCAGCAGCTTATCCCCGGGACCTCTCTTTGGCTACACCTTC.

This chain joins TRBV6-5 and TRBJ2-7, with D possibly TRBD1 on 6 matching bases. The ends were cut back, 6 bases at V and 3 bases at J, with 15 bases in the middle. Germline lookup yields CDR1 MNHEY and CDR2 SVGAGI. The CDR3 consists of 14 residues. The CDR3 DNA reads TGTGCCAGCAGATACAGGGAAGGAGGCTACGAGCAGTACTTC. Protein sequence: CASRYREGGYEQYF.

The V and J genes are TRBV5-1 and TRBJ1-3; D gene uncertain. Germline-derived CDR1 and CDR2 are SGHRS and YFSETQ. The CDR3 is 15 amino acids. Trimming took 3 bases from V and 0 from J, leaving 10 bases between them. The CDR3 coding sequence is TGCGCCAGCAGCTCTGGACCGAGCTCTGGAAACACCATATATTTT. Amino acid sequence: CASSSGPSSGNTIYF.

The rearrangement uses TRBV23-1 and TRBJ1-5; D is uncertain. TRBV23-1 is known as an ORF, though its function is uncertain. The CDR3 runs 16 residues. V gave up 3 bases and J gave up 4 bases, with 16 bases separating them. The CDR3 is CASSQGTTPLNQPQHF. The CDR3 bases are TGCGCCAGCAGTCAGGGCACTACCCCCCTTAATCAGCCCCAGCATTTT.

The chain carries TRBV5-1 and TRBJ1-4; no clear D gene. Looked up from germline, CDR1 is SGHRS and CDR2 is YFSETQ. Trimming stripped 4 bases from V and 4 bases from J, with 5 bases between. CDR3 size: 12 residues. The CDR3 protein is CASSGLNEKLFF. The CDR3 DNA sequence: TGCGCCAGCAGCGGGCTTAATGAAAAACTGTTTTTT.

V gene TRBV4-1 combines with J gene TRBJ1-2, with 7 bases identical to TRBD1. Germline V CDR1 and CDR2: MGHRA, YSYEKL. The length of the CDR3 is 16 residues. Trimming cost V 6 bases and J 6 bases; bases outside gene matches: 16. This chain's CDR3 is CASRPVSGQAGDGYTF. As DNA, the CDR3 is TGCGCCAGCAGACCTGTATCAGGACAGGCGGGGGATGGCTACACCTTC.

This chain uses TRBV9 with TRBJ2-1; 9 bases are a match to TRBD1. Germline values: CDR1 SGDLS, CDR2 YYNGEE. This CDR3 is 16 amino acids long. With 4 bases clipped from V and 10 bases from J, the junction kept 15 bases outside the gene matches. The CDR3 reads CASSQTTGGAREEQFF. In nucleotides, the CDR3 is TGTGCCAGCAGCCAAACAACAGGGGGCGCACGAGAGGAGCAGTTCTTC.

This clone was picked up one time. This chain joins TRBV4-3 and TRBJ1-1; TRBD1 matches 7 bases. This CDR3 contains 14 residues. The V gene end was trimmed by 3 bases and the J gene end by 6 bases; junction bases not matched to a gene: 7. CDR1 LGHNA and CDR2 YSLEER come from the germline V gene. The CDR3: CASSQLTGASEAFF. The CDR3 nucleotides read TGCGCCAGCAGCCAGTTAACAGGGGCCTCTGAAGCTTTCTTT.

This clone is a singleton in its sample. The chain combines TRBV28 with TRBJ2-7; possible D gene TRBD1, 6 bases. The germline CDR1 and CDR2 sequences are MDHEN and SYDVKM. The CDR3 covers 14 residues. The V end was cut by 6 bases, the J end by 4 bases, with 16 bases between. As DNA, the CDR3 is TGTGCCAGCAGACGCAGGGGTCTCGAATACGAGCAGTACTTC. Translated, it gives CASRRRGLEYEQYF.

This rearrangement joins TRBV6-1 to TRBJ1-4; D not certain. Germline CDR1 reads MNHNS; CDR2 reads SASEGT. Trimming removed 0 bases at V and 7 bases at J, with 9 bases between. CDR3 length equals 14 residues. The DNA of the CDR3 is TGTGCCAGCAGTGAAGCGGCGAAGGGTGAAAAACTGTTTTTT. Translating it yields CASSEAAKGEKLFF.

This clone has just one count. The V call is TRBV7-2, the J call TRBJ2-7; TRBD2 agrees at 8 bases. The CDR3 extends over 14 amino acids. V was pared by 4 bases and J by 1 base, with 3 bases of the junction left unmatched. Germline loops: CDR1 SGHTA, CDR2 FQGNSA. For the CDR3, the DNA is TGTGCCAGCAGCTCCCGGGAGGGTTCCTACGAGCAGTACTTC. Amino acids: CASSSREGSYEQYF.

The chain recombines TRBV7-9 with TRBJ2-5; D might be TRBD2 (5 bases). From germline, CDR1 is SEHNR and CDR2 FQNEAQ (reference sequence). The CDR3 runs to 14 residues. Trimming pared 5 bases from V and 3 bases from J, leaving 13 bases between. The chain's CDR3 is CASSLRSREETQYF. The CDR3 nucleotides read TGTGCCAGCAGCCTCCGCTCGAGGGAAGAGACCCAGTACTTC.

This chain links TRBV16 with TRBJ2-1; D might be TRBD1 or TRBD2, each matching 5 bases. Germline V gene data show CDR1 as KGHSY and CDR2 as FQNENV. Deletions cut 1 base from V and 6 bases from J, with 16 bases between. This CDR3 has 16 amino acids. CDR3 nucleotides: TGTGCCAGCAGCCAATATTTGGGGGAACTGGTCAATGAGCAGTTCTTC. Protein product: CASSQYLGELVNEQFF.

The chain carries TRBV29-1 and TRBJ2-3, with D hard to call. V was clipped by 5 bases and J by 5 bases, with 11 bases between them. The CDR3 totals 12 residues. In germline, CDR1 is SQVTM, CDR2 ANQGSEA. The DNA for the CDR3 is TGCAGCGTTCCCCCCCGCGGAGATACGCAGTATTTT. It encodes CSVPPRGDTQYF.

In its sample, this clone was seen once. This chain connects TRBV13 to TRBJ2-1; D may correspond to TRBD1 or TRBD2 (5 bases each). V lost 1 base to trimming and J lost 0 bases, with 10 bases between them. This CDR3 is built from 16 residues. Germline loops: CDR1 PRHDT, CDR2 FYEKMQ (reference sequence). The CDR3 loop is CASSLDGTGSYNEQFF. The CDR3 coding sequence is TGTGCCAGCAGCTTAGACGGGACGGGCTCCTACAATGAGCAGTTCTTC.

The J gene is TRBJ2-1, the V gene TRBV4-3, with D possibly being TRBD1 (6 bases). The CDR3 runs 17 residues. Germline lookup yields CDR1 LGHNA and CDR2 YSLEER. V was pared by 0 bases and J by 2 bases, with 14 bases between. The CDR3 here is CASSQDRSGTTYNEQFF. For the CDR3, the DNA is TGCGCCAGCAGCCAAGATCGGTCCGGGACAACCTACAATGAGCAGTTCTTC.

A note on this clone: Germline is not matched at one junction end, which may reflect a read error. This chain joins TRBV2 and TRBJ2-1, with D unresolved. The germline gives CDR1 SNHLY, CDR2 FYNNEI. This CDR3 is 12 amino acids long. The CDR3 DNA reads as TGTGCCAGCGGTGACGCCTTCCATGAGCAGTTCTTC. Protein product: CASGDAFHEQFF.

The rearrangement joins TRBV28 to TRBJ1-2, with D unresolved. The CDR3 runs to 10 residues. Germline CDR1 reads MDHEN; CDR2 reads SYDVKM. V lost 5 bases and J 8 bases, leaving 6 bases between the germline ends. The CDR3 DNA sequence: TGTGCCAGCAGTCGCTCGGGCTACACCTTC. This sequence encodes CASSRSGYTF.

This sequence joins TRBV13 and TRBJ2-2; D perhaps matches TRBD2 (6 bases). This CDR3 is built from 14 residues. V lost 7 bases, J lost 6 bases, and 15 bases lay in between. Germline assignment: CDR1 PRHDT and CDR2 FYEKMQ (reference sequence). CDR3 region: CASKSPGSAGELFF. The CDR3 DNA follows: TGTGCCAGCAAGTCCCCCGGGAGTGCCGGGGAGCTGTTTTTT.

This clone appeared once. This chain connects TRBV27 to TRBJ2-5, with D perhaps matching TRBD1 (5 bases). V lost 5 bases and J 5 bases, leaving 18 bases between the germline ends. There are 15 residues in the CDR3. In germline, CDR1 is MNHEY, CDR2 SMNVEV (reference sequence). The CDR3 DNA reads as TGTGCCAGCAGTCAAGACAGCGAACTTTGGGAGACCCAGTACTTC. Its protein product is CASSQDSELWETQYF.